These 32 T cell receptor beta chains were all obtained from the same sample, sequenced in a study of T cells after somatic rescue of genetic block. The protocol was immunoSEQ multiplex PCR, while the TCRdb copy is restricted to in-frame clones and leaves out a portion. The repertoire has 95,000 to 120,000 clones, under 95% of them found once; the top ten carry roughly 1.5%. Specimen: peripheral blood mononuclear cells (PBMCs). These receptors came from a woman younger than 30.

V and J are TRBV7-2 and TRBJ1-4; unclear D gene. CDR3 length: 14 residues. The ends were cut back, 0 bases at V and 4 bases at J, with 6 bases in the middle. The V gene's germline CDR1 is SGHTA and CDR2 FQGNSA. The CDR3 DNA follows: TGTGCCAGCAGCTTAGCAGGGCTTAATGAAAAACTGTTTTTT. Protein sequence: CASSLAGLNEKLFF.

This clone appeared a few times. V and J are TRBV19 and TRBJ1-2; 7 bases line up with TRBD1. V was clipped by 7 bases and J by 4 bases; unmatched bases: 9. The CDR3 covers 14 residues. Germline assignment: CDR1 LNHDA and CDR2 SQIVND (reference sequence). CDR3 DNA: TGTGCCAGTACCACCGGGACAGCCTTCTATGGCTACACCTTC. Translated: CASTTGTAFYGYTF.

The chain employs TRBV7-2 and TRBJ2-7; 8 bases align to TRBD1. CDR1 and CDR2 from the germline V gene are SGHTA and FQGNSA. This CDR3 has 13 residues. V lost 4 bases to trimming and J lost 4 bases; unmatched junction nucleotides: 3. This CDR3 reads CASSSGTGYEQYF. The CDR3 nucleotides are TGTGCCAGCAGCTCCGGGACAGGTTACGAGCAGTACTTC. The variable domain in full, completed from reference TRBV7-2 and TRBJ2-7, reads GAGVSQSPSNKVTEKGKDVELRCDPISGHTALYWYRQSLGQGLEFLIYFQGNSAPDKSGLPSDRFSAERTGGSVSTLTIQRTQQEDSAVYLCASSSGTGYEQYFGPGTRLTVT.

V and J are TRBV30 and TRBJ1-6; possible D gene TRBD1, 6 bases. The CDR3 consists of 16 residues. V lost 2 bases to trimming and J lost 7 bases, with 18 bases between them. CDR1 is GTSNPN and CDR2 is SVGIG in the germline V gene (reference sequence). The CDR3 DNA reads TGTGCCTGGAGTAATTTACAGGGTACTAGCAATTCACCCCTCCACTTT. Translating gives CAWSNLQGTSNSPLHF. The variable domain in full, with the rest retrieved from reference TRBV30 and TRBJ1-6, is SQTIHQWPATLVQPVGSPLSLECTVEGTSNPNLYWYRQAAGRGLQLLFYSVGIGQISSEVPQNLSASRPQDRQFILSSKKLLLSDSGFYLCAWSNLQGTSNSPLHFGNGTRLTVT.

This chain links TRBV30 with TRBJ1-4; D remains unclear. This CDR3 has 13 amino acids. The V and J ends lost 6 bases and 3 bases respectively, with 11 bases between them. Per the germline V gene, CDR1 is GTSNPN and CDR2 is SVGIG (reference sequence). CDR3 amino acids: CACSLASNEKLFF. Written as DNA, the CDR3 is TGTGCCTGTTCGTTGGCCTCTAATGAAAAACTGTTTTTT.

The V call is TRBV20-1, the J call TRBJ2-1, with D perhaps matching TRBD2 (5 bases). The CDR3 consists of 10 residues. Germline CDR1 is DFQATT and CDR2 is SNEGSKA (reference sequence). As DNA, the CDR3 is TGCAGCGCACTAGACAATGAGCAGTTCTTC. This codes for CSALDNEQFF.

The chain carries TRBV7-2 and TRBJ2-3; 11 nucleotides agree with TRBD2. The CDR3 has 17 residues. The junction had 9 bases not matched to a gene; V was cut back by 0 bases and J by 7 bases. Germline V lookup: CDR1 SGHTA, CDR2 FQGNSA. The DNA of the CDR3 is TGTGCCAGCAGCTTAGCGAATAGCGGGGGGGCTGGGAATACGCAGTATTTT. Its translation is CASSLANSGGAGNTQYF.

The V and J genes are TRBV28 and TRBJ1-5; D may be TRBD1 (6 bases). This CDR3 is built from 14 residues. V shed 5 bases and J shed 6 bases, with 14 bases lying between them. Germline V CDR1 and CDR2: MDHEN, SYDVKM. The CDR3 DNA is TGTGCCAGCAGTGCGGGAGGGGGAGGTCAGCCCCAGCATTTT. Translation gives CASSAGGGGQPQHF.

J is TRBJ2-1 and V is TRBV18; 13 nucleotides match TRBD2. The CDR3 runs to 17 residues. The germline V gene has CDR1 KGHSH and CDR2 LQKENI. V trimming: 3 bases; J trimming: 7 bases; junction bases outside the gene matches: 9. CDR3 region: CASSPTSGGNEGNEQFF. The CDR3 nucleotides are TGTGCCAGCTCACCGACTAGCGGGGGGAATGAGGGTAATGAGCAGTTCTTC.

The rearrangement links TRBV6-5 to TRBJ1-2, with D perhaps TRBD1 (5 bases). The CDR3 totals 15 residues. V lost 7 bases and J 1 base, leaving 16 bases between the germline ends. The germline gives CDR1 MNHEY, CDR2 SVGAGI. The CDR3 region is CASKFARANNYGYTF. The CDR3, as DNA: TGTGCCAGCAAATTCGCCAGGGCGAATAACTATGGCTACACCTTC.

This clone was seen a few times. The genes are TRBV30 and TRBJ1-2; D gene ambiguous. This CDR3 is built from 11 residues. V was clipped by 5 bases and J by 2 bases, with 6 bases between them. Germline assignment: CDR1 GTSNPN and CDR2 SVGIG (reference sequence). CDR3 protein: CAWPGNYGYTF. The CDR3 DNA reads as TGTGCCTGGCCCGGGAACTATGGCTACACCTTC.

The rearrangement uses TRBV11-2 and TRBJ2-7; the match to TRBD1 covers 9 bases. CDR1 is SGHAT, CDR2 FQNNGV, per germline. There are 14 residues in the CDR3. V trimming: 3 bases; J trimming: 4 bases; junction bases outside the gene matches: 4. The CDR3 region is CASSFGTGFYEQYF. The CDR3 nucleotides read TGTGCCAGCAGCTTCGGGACAGGGTTTTACGAGCAGTACTTC.

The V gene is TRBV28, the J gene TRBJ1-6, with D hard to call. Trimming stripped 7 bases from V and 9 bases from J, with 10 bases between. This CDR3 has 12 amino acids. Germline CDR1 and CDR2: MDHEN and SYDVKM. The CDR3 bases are TGTGCCAGCATGGGAGTTCCTTCACCCCTCCACTTT. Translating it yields CASMGVPSPLHF.

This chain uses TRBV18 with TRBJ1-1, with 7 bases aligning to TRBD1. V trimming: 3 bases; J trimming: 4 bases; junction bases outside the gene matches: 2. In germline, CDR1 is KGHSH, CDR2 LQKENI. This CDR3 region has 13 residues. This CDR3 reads CASSPGTATEAFF. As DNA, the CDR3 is TGTGCCAGCTCACCTGGGACAGCCACTGAAGCTTTCTTT.

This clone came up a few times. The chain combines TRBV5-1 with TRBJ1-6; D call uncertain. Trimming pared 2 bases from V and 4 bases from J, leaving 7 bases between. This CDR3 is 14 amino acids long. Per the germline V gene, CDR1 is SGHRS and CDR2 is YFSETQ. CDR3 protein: CASSFQLYNSPLHF. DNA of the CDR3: TGCGCCAGCAGCTTCCAACTTTATAATTCACCCCTCCACTTT.

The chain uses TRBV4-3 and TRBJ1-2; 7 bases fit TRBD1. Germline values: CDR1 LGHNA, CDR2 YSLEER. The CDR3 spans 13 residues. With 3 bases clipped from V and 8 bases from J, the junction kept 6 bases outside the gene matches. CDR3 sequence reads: CASSQEGARGYTF. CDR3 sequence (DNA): TGCGCCAGCAGCCAGGAGGGGGCGCGGGGCTACACCTTC.

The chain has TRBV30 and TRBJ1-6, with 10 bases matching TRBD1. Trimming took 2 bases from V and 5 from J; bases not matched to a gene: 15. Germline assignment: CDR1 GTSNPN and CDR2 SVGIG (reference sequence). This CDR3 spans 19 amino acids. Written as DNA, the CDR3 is TGTGCCTGGAGTCCAATAGGGGACAGGGGAAAACTTAATAATTCACCCCTCCACTTT. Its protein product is CAWSPIGDRGKLNNSPLHF. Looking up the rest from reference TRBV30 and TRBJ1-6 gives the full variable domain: SQTIHQWPATLVQPVGSPLSLECTVEGTSNPNLYWYRQAAGRGLQLLFYSVGIGQISSEVPQNLSASRPQDRQFILSSKKLLLSDSGFYLCAWSPIGDRGKLNNSPLHFGNGTRLTVT.

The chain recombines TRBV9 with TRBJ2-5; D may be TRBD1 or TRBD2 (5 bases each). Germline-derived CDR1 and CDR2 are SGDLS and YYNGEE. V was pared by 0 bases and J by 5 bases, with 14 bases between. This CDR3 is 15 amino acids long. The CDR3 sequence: CASSVVGTDLETQYF. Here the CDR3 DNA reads TGTGCCAGCAGCGTAGTTGGGACCGACCTCGAGACCCAGTACTTC.

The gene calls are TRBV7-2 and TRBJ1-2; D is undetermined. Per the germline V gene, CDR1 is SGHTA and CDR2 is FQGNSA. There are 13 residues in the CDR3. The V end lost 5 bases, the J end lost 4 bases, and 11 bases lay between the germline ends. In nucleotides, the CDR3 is TGTGCCAGCAGCATGGACGACATCTATGGCTACACCTTC. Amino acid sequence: CASSMDDIYGYTF.

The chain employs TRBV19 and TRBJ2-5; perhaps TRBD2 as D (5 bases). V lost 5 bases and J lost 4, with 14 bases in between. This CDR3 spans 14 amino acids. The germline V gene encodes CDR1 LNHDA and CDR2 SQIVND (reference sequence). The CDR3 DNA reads TGTGCCAGTAGTCCCCGCCCGGGGTTAGAGACCCAGTACTTC. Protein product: CASSPRPGLETQYF. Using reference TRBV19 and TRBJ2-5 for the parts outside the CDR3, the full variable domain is DGGITQSPKYLFRKEGQNVTLSCEQNLNHDAMYWYRQDPGQGLRLIYYSQIVNDFQKGDIAEGYSVSREKKESFPLTVTSAQKNPTAFYLCASSPRPGLETQYFGPGTRLLVL.

The CDR3 DNA reads as TGTGCCAGCAGCTTAACCGGGGACGTCTACGAGCAGTACTTC. Translation gives CASSLTGDVYEQYF. J is TRBJ2-7 and V is TRBV7-9; the D call may be TRBD1 or TRBD2 (5 bases each). Germline CDR1 reads SEHNR; CDR2 reads FQNEAQ (reference sequence). The CDR3 loop spans 14 amino acids. Trimming left V 2 bases short and J 3 bases short, with 11 bases between.

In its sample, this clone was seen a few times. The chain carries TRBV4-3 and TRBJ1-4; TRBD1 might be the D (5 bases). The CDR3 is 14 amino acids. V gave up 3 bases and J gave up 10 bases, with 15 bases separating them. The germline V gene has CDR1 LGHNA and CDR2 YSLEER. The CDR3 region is CASSQNRGEGKLFF. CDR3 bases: TGCGCCAGCAGCCAGAACCGGGGCGAAGGAAAACTGTTTTTT.

CDR3 sequence (DNA): TGTGCCAGCAGCTTAAGACAGGGTACTGGGGCCAACGTCCTGACTTTC. Translation gives CASSLRQGTGANVLTF. The chain employs TRBV7-9 and TRBJ2-6, with 7 bases fitting TRBD1. This CDR3 comprises 16 residues. Per the germline V gene, CDR1 is SEHNR and CDR2 is FQNEAQ (reference sequence). V trimming: 2 bases; J trimming: 2 bases; junction bases outside the gene matches: 3. The full variable domain, its missing parts supplied by reference TRBV7-9 and TRBJ2-6, is DTGVSQNPRHKITKRGQNVTFRCDPISEHNRLYWYRQTLGQGPEFLTYFQNEAQLEKSRLLSDRFSAERPKGSFSTLEIQRTEQGDSAMYLCASSLRQGTGANVLTFGAGSRLTVL.

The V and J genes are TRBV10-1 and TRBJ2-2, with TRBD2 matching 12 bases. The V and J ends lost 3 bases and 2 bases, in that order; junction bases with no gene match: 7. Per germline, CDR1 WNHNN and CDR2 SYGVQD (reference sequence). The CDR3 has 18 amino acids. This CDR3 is CASSEKTSGGPNTGELFF. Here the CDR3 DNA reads TGCGCCAGCAGTGAAAAGACTAGCGGGGGTCCCAACACCGGGGAGCTGTTTTTT.

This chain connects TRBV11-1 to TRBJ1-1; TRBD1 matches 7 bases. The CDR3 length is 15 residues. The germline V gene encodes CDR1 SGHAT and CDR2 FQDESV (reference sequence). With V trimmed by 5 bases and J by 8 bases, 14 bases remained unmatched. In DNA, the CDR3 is TGTGCCAGCAGCCCATGGAGGGACAGACGCGGGGAAGCTTTCTTT. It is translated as CASSPWRDRRGEAFF.

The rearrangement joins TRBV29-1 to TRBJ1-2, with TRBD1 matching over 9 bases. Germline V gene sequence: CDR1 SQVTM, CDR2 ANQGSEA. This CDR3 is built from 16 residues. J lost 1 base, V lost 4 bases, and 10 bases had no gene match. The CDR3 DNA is TGCAGCGTTGTGGGACAGGGATCGCAAATTAACTATGGCTACACCTTC. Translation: CSVVGQGSQINYGYTF. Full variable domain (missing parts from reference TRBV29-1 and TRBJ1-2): SAVISQKPSRDICQRGTSLTIQCQVDSQVTMMFWYRQQPGQSLTLIATANQGSEATYESGFVIDKFPISRPNLTFSTLTVSNMSPEDSSIYLCSVVGQGSQINYGYTFGSGTRLTVV.

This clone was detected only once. The CDR3 DNA sequence: TGTGCCTGGAGTTCGGGCTACTATGGCTACACCTTC. Protein sequence: CAWSSGYYGYTF. The chain links TRBV30 to TRBJ1-2, with D unclear. CDR1 is GTSNPN, CDR2 SVGIG, per germline (reference sequence). With 2 bases removed from V and 3 bases from J, the gap between germline ends came to 7 bases. The CDR3 is 12 amino acids.

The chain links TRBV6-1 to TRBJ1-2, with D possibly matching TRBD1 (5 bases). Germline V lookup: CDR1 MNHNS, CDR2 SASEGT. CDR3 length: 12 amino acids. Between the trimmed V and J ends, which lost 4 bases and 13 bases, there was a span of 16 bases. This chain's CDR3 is CASSVPAGGATF. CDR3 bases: TGTGCCAGCAGTGTACCCGCCGGGGGAGCCACCTTC.

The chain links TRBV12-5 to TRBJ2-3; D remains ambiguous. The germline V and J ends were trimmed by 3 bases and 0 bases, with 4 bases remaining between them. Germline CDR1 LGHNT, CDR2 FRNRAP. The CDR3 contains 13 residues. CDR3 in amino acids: CASGFGSTDTQYF. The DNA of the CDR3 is TGTGCTAGTGGTTTTGGGAGCACAGATACGCAGTATTTT.

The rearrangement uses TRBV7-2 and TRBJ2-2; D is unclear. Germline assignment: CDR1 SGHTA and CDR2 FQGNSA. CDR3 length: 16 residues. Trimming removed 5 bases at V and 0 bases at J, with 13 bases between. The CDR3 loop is CASSLNSPANTGELFF. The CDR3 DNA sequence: TGTGCCAGCAGCCTCAACAGCCCCGCGAACACCGGGGAGCTGTTTTTT.

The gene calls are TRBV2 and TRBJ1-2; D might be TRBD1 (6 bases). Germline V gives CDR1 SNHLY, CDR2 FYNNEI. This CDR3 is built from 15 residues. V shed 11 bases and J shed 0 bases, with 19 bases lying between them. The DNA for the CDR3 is TGTGCCCTGGTAGGGGGAACCCGAGCTAACTATGGCTACACCTTC. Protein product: CALVGGTRANYGYTF.

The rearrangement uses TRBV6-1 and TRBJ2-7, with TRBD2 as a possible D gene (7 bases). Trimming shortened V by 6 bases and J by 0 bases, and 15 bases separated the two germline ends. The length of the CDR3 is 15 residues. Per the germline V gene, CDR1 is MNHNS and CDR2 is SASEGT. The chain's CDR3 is CASRGGRTSSYEQYF. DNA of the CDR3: TGTGCCAGCAGGGGGGGCAGGACTAGCTCCTACGAGCAGTACTTC.